The 20 T cell receptor beta chains listed next were all sequenced from one sample in a study of cytomegalovirus exposure and HLA in healthy donors (dated by TCRdb to about 2017). The protocol used for the library was the immunoSEQ multiplex PCR assay. For the multiplex PCR, a mixture combining 60 forward primers for TCR Vbeta segments and 13 reverse primers for TCR Jbeta segments was used. TCRdb obtained this table from immuneACCESS and retained in-frame rearrangements with V and J assigned. These tables miss some clones; where compared with another copy, unresolved V genes account for less than half of the shortfall, and the remainder is unexplained. The sample's table covers about 130,000 clones. Of the sample, under 3.5% falls within the top ten clones. Material: PBMCs. The receptors come from a man under 40 in good health and CMV-seronegative.

The CDR3 DNA reads as TGCGCCAGCAGTCCCCAACAGGGCGGTCAGCCCCAGCATTTT. The encoded protein is CASSPQQGGQPQHF. The gene calls are TRBV10-1 and TRBJ1-5; D might be TRBD1 (6 bases). V was cut by 5 bases and J by 6 bases, with 14 bases left in between. The CDR3 contains 14 residues. CDR1 is WNHNN and CDR2 is SYGVQD in the germline V gene (reference sequence).

The chain uses TRBV2 and TRBJ1-2; TRBD1 matches 10 bases. The CDR3 spans 14 residues. V was pared by 4 bases and J by 8 bases, with 7 bases of the junction left unmatched. In germline, CDR1 is SNHLY, CDR2 FYNNEI. The CDR3 region is CASSGSGQGIGYTF. The CDR3 DNA sequence: TGTGCCAGCAGTGGATCGGGACAGGGGATCGGCTACACCTTC.

The chain has TRBV7-9 and TRBJ1-5, with 11 bases matching TRBD1. The CDR3 totals 16 residues. The trim removed 1 base at V and 4 bases at J, leaving 3 bases unmatched. The germline V gene has CDR1 SEHNR and CDR2 FQNEAQ (reference sequence). The CDR3 region is CASSLGTGGGNQPQHF. The CDR3 DNA is TGTGCCAGCAGCTTAGGGACAGGGGGCGGGAATCAGCCCCAGCATTTT.

The chain has TRBV7-9 and TRBJ2-5; 9 nucleotides line up with TRBD1. The germline gives CDR1 SEHNR, CDR2 FQNEAQ (reference sequence). Germline trimming cut 4 bases from V and 5 bases from J; bases unmatched to any gene: 8. The CDR3 contains 15 residues. DNA for the CDR3: TGTGCCAGCAGCTCAAGCACAGGGGGCAGGGAGACCCAGTACTTC. This gives the protein CASSSSTGGRETQYF.

This CDR3 is CSVEDTPTGTSGSSHEQYF. The CDR3 nucleotides read TGCAGCGTTGAAGACACGCCTACCGGGACTAGCGGGAGTAGCCACGAGCAGTACTTC. The gene calls are TRBV29-1 and TRBJ2-5, with 14 bases lining up with TRBD2. Gene TRBJ2-7 matches the end of the DNA better, so the J call may be wrong. CDR3 length: 19 amino acids. The V gene's germline CDR1 is SQVTM and CDR2 ANQGSEA.

The chain combines TRBV5-1 with TRBJ2-1; 7 nucleotides align to TRBD2. From germline, CDR1 is SGHRS and CDR2 YFSETQ. This CDR3 region has 16 residues. J lost 6 bases, V lost 3 bases, and 12 bases had no gene match. The CDR3 sequence is CASSSGMGGGLNEQFF. CDR3 nucleotides: TGCGCCAGCAGCTCCGGGATGGGGGGAGGGCTCAATGAGCAGTTCTTC. Full variable domain (missing parts from reference TRBV5-1 and TRBJ2-1): KAGVTQTPRYLIKTRGQQVTLSCSPISGHRSVSWYQQTPGQGLQFLFEYFSETQRNKGNFPGRFSGRQFSNSRSEMNVSTLELGDSALYLCASSSGMGGGLNEQFFGPGTRLTVL.

The V and J genes are TRBV7-9 and TRBJ2-1, with a weak D call TRBD1 (6 bases). The CDR3 consists of 13 residues. Looked up from germline, CDR1 is SEHNR and CDR2 is FQNEAQ (reference sequence). V was pared by 1 base and J by 8 bases, with 9 bases between. CDR3 sequence reads: CASSLGTGHEQFF. Written as DNA, the CDR3 is TGTGCCAGCAGCTTAGGTACAGGGCATGAGCAGTTCTTC. Full variable domain (missing parts from reference TRBV7-9 and TRBJ2-1): DTGVSQNPRHKITKRGQNVTFRCDPISEHNRLYWYRQTLGQGPEFLTYFQNEAQLEKSRLLSDRFSAERPKGSFSTLEIQRTEQGDSAMYLCASSLGTGHEQFFGPGTRLTVL.

V is TRBV30 and J is TRBJ1-2, with D possibly TRBD1 on 5 matching bases. V lost 4 bases to trimming and J lost 8 bases, with 20 bases between them. Germline CDR1 GTSNPN, CDR2 SVGIG (reference sequence). The CDR3 length is 14 residues. The CDR3 bases are TGTGCCTGGACTACATACAGGCTGGGTTACGGCTACACCTTC. Protein sequence: CAWTTYRLGYGYTF.

The chain has TRBV2 and TRBJ1-3; 11 bases agree with TRBD1. Trimming removed 5 bases from V and 2 bases from J; junction bases left unmatched: 17. From germline, CDR1 is SNHLY and CDR2 FYNNEI. CDR3 length: 20 amino acids. The CDR3 reads CASSIRVGTGGTSAGNTIYF. The CDR3 coding sequence is TGTGCCAGCAGTATACGGGTTGGGACAGGGGGTACTAGTGCTGGAAACACCATATATTTT. The full variable domain, in which reference TRBV2 and TRBJ1-3 provide the parts outside the CDR3, is EPEVTQTPSHQVTQMGQEVILRCVPISNHLYFYWYRQILGQKVEFLVSFYNNEISEKSEIFDDQFSVERPDGSNFTLKIRSTKLEDSAMYFCASSIRVGTGGTSAGNTIYFGEGSWLTVV.

The chain is built from TRBV28 and TRBJ2-5, with D tentatively TRBD1 or TRBD2 (5 bases each). Near its end, the DNA agrees better with TRBJ2-7, so the J call may be wrong. This CDR3 region has 16 residues. Germline CDR1 is MDHEN and CDR2 is SYDVKM. CDR3 protein: CASSDSRGMGDYEQYF. In DNA form, the CDR3 reads TGTGCCAGCAGTGATTCGAGGGGAATGGGGGACTACGAGCAGTACTTC.

J is TRBJ2-3 and V is TRBV5-1; D is possibly TRBD2 (6 bases). Trimming pared 3 bases from V and 0 bases from J, leaving 17 bases between. This CDR3 has 17 amino acids. Germline lookup yields CDR1 SGHRS and CDR2 YFSETQ. In nucleotides, the CDR3 is TGCGCCAGCAGCTCACTACCCCCAAGCGGGAGCACAGATACGCAGTATTTT. It codes for CASSSLPPSGSTDTQYF.

With respect to this clone: As the CDR3 is not closed by the conserved phenylalanine or tryptophan, this likely results from a read error. The chain uses TRBV19 and TRBJ1-2; no firm D call. V was shortened by 4 bases and J by 6 bases, with 18 bases between the two germline ends. The CDR3 extends over 15 amino acids. Germline loops: CDR1 LNHDA, CDR2 SQIVND (reference sequence). In nucleotides, the CDR3 is TGTGCCAGTAGTACCCCTCAGACATATCCAGATGGCTACACCTCC. Protein product: CASSTPQTYPDGYTS.

The rearrangement links TRBV29-1 to TRBJ2-1; D call uncertain. The CDR3 has 15 residues. Trimming removed 2 bases from V and 14 bases from J, with 25 bases in between. The germline V gene has CDR1 SQVTM and CDR2 ANQGSEA. The CDR3 reads CSVESDLAIIGGKFF. The CDR3 DNA reads TGCAGCGTTGAATCAGATTTAGCCATCATCGGTGGTAAGTTCTTC.

The V call is TRBV6-5, the J call TRBJ1-1; D gene ambiguous. Germline V gives CDR1 MNHEY, CDR2 SVGAGI. This CDR3 is 15 amino acids long. Trimming shortened V by 0 bases and J by 10 bases, and 18 bases separated the two germline ends. In DNA form, the CDR3 reads TGTGCCAGCAGTTACTCGATGCAGGTTGGTGGTCGAGCTTTCTTT. It specifies CASSYSMQVGGRAFF.

Comments on this clone: This CDR3 is also generated by other DNA sequences in the sample. The chain uses TRBV2 and TRBJ1-5; perhaps TRBD1 as D (6 bases). V was cut by 3 bases and J by 5 bases, with 17 bases left in between. CDR1 and CDR2 (germline): SNHLY, FYNNEI. This CDR3 is built from 16 residues. CDR3 nucleotide sequence: TGTGCCAGCAGTGACTCTAGGCTAACAGGGCATCAGCCCCAGCATTTT. It codes for CASSDSRLTGHQPQHF. Supplemented by reference TRBV2 and TRBJ1-5, the full variable domain reads EPEVTQTPSHQVTQMGQEVILRCVPISNHLYFYWYRQILGQKVEFLVSFYNNEISEKSEIFDDQFSVERPDGSNFTLKIRSTKLEDSAMYFCASSDSRLTGHQPQHFGDGTRLSIL.

The V gene is TRBV28, the J gene TRBJ1-1, with 12 bases aligning to TRBD1. Germline CDR1 and CDR2: MDHEN and SYDVKM. The CDR3 has 20 amino acids. V lost 4 bases to trimming and J lost 8 bases; unmatched junction nucleotides: 23. CDR3 nucleotide sequence: TGTGCCAGCAGTTCCCCCTCAGGGACAGGGGGCGGGAGGGGCGGAATGGAAGCTTTCTTT. Encoded protein: CASSSPSGTGGGRGGMEAFF.

The CDR3, as DNA: TGTGCCAGCAGCCGGACTAGCGGGAGAGGCGAGCAGTACTTC. This translates into CASSRTSGRGEQYF. This rearrangement joins TRBV9 to TRBJ2-7, with TRBD2 identical over 13 bases. Germline V CDR1 and CDR2: SGDLS, YYNGEE. This CDR3 contains 14 residues. V lost 4 bases to trimming and J lost 6 bases; unmatched junction nucleotides: 4.

The chain joins TRBV2 to TRBJ1-4, with D perhaps TRBD1 (6 bases). The length of the CDR3 is 13 residues. V lost 7 bases to trimming and J lost 8 bases, with 14 bases between them. The germline CDR1 and CDR2 sequences are SNHLY and FYNNEI. The CDR3 here is CASTWTQGEKLFF. The DNA for the CDR3 is TGTGCCAGCACCTGGACTCAGGGGGAAAAACTGTTTTTT.

The V gene is TRBV7-3, the J gene TRBJ2-3; 12 positions match TRBD2. V was pared by 1 base and J by 3 bases, with 11 bases of the junction left unmatched. The germline CDR1 and CDR2 sequences are SGHTA and FQGTGA. The CDR3 loop spans 19 amino acids. The CDR3 region is CASSLKGLAGGPWTDTQYF. The CDR3 nucleotides are TGTGCCAGCAGCTTAAAGGGGCTAGCGGGAGGGCCGTGGACAGATACGCAGTATTTT.

The rearrangement uses TRBV5-4 and TRBJ2-1, with 9 positions matching TRBD2. Trimming took 4 bases from V and 4 from J; bases not matched to a gene: 6. The germline V gene encodes CDR1 SGHNT and CDR2 YYREEE (reference sequence). The CDR3 extends over 15 amino acids. CDR3 protein: CASSKTSGLYNEQFF. The DNA for the CDR3 is TGTGCCAGCAGCAAGACTAGCGGATTGTACAATGAGCAGTTCTTC. The full variable domain, in which reference TRBV5-4 and TRBJ2-1 provide the parts outside the CDR3, is ETGVTQSPTHLIKTRGQQVTLRCSSQSGHNTVSWYQQALGQGPQFIFQYYREEENGRGNFPPRFSGLQFPNYSSELNVNALELDDSALYLCASSKTSGLYNEQFFGPGTRLTVL.